These 9 T cell receptor beta chains originate from one sample sequenced in a study of T cells in Graves' hyperthyroidism and ophthalmopathy. Amplified TCR beta CDR3 regions derived from RNA transcripts. RT-PCR in the first round (using the HTBI primer set) targeted the TCR CDR3. TCRdb passed the multiplex PCR reads through MiXCR, listing each CDR3 protein once. There are roughly 350,000 distinct CDR3 sequences in the sample; roughly 13% occur only once, and 34% lies in the top ten. Sequencing input: blood. These TCRs come from a woman in her thirties or forties with Graves' ophthalmopathy.

This clonotype was seen a few times. The chain couples TRBV6-5 to TRBJ1-5, with 10 bases matching TRBD1. The CDR3 covers 18 residues. J gave up 6 bases and V 1 base, and 12 bases lay outside the gene matches. The germline gives CDR1 MNHEY, CDR2 SVGAGI. This chain's CDR3 is CASSYFPPDRGSGQPQHF. The CDR3 nucleotides are TGTGCCAGCAGTTACTTTCCCCCGGACAGGGGGTCCGGTCAGCCCCAGCATTTT.

This clonotype was detected ten times or more. The CDR3 here is CASSRRRNNQPQHF. For the CDR3, the DNA is TGTGCCAGTAGTCGTCGGAGGAACAATCAGCCCCAGCATTTT. This sequence joins TRBV19 and TRBJ1-5; D call uncertain. CDR3 length equals 14 residues. Per germline, CDR1 LNHDA and CDR2 SQIVND (reference sequence). V was shortened by 5 bases and J by 3 bases, with 11 bases between the two germline ends.

The genes are TRBV7-8 and TRBJ1-5; no clear D gene. The CDR3 extends over 15 amino acids. Deletions cut 2 bases from V and 6 bases from J, with 14 bases between. Germline V lookup: CDR1 SGHVS, CDR2 FQNEAQ. DNA of the CDR3: TGTGCCAGCAGCTTATACAGAGCCTCTTCTCAGCCCCAGCATTTT. This sequence encodes CASSLYRASSQPQHF.

V usage is TRBV29-1 and J usage is TRBJ2-3, with a tentative D call TRBD1 (7 bases). CDR1 and CDR2 from the germline V gene are SQVTM and ANQGSEA. CDR3 length: 18 amino acids. The V end was cut by 1 base, the J end by 4 bases, with 24 bases between. The CDR3 spells CSVEAQGGTEFLADTQYF. The CDR3 DNA reads as TGCAGCGTTGAAGCTCAGGGGGGCACGGAGTTTTTGGCAGATACGCAGTATTTT.

Ten or more counts support this clonotype. The rearrangement joins TRBV25-1 to TRBJ2-2; TRBD2 aligns across 9 bases. The V gene's germline CDR1 is MGHDK and CDR2 SYGVNS. Unmatched junction bases numbered 3, after V lost 7 bases and J lost 0 bases. This CDR3 is built from 15 residues. CDR3 sequence reads: CASTLAGTNTGELFF. CDR3 DNA: TGTGCCAGCACCCTAGCGGGGACGAACACCGGGGAGCTGTTTTTT.

The rearrangement links TRBV25-1 to TRBJ2-5; TRBD2 matches 7 bases. Germline values: CDR1 MGHDK, CDR2 SYGVNS. The J segment lost 7 bases and the V segment lost 6 bases, leaving 8 bases of the junction unmatched. The CDR3 extends over 13 amino acids. The CDR3 sequence: CASRGPGGGTQYF. For the CDR3, the DNA is TGTGCCAGCAGGGGGCCGGGCGGGGGGACCCAGTACTTC.

This clonotype has more than one count but fewer than ten. The CDR3 loop reads CASKGQNSPLHF. CDR3 bases: TGTGCCAGTAAGGGTCAAAATTCACCCCTCCACTTT. The chain links TRBV28 to TRBJ1-6, with D hard to call. Trimming removed 9 bases at V and 7 bases at J, with 10 bases between. Germline V lookup: CDR1 MDHEN, CDR2 SYDVKM. The CDR3 is 12 amino acids.

There are many counts of this clonotype. Here the CDR3 reads CASRFGGSGPQHF. The CDR3 nucleotides are TGTGCCAGCAGGTTCGGGGGATCAGGGCCCCAGCATTTT. This rearrangement joins TRBV28 to TRBJ1-5, with D possibly matching TRBD1 (5 bases). The germline V gene has CDR1 MDHEN and CDR2 SYDVKM. The CDR3 runs 13 residues. Trimming took 6 bases from V and 9 from J, leaving 15 bases between them.

This clonotype was counted between two and nine times. The rearrangement joins TRBV12-3 or TRBV12-4 to TRBJ2-3; 15 bases match TRBD2. J lost 6 bases, V lost 4 bases, and 8 bases had no gene match. CDR3 size: 17 residues. For the CDR3, the DNA is TGTGCCAGCAGTTCCCGGACTAGCGGGGGGGCAAGGGATACGCAGTATTTT. This codes for CASSSRTSGGARDTQYF.